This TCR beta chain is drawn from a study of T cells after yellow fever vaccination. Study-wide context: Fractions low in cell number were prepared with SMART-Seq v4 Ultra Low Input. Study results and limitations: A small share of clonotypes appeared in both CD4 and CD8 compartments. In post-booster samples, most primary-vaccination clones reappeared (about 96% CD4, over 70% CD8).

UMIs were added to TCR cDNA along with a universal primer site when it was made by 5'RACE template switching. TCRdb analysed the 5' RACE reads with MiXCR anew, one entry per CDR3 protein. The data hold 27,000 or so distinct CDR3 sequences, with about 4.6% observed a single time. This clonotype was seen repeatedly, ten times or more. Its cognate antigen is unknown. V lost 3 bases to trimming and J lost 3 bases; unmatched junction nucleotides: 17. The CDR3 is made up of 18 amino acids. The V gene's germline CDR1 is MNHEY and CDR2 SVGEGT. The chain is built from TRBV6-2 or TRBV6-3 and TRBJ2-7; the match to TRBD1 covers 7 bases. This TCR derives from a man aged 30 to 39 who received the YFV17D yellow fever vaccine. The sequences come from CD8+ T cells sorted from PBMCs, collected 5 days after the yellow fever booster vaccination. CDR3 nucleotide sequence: TGTGCCAGCAGTTATAATTATGGAGAAGACAGGGAAAACTACGAGCAGTACTTC. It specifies CASSYNYGEDRENYEQYF.